The 29 T cell receptor beta chains presented below share a single source sample, sequenced in a study of long-term antiretroviral therapy in people with HIV. Runs used v3.0 of the immunoSEQ assay and were done at survey level. The method was immunoSEQ multiplex PCR; TCRdb's version includes in-frame clones alone and lacks a portion of them. The sample shows about 19,000 clones, roughly 89% of them seen only once. This specimen was unsorted PBMCs, taken 2.1 years after starting antiretroviral therapy. All receptors come from a man aged 18-30 years with HIV.

V and J are TRBV7-9 and TRBJ2-1; 9 bases are a match to TRBD1. V lost 6 bases to trimming and J lost 3 bases; unmatched junction nucleotides: 6. CDR3 size: 15 residues. CDR1 is SEHNR and CDR2 is FQNEAQ in the germline V gene (reference sequence). CDR3 amino acids: CASRQTGGGYNEQFF. The CDR3 region has the DNA TGTGCCAGCAGACAAACAGGGGGCGGCTACAATGAGCAGTTCTTC.

The chain recombines TRBV9 with TRBJ2-7; no clear D gene. Germline V gene data show CDR1 as SGDLS and CDR2 as YYNGEE. V lost 4 bases and J 1 base, leaving 12 bases between the germline ends. The CDR3 length is 14 residues. The CDR3 sequence is CASSPSGVSYEQYF. The CDR3 DNA reads as TGTGCCAGCAGCCCTAGTGGCGTTTCCTACGAGCAGTACTTC.

This clone was counted a single time. This sequence joins TRBV7-9 and TRBJ2-3; possibly TRBD1 or TRBD2 for D (6 bases each). Germline assignment: CDR1 SEHNR and CDR2 FQNEAQ (reference sequence). V was shortened by 7 bases and J by 6 bases, with 26 bases between the two germline ends. The CDR3 runs to 17 residues. CDR3 amino acids: CASTPRGAVGGRDTQYF. CDR3 nucleotide sequence: TGTGCCAGCACCCCCCGCGGGGCTGTTGGGGGGCGGGATACGCAGTATTTT.

The CDR3 is CASSQSYGSPYEQYF. The CDR3 nucleotides read TGTGCCAGCAGCCAAAGTTATGGGAGTCCGTACGAGCAGTACTTC. The chain uses TRBV4-2 and TRBJ2-7, with D tentatively TRBD2 (5 bases). Trimming removed 2 bases from V and 4 bases from J, with 15 bases in between. This CDR3 is built from 15 residues. Germline V lookup: CDR1 LGHNA, CDR2 YNFKEQ.

The chain couples TRBV15 to TRBJ2-7, with TRBD2 matching over 7 bases. CDR1 is LNHNV, CDR2 YYDKDF, per germline (reference sequence). The CDR3 spans 15 residues. V was clipped by 0 bases and J by 3 bases; unmatched bases: 5. CDR3 loop: CATSRDLAVGYEQYF. The CDR3 DNA sequence: TGTGCCACCAGCAGAGATCTAGCGGTAGGCTACGAGCAGTACTTC.

V and J are TRBV18 and TRBJ2-7; D not resolved. Per germline, CDR1 KGHSH and CDR2 LQKENI. V was pared by 6 bases and J by 0 bases, with 12 bases between. The CDR3 runs to 14 residues. In DNA form, the CDR3 reads TGTGCCAGCTCCCCAAATCATGACTCCTACGAGCAGTACTTC. Encoded protein: CASSPNHDSYEQYF. The whole variable domain, remainder taken from reference TRBV18 and TRBJ2-7, is NAGVMQNPRHLVRRRGQEARLRCSPMKGHSHVYWYRQLPEEGLKFMVYLQKENIIDESGMPKERFSAEFPKEGPSILRIQQVVRGDSAAYFCASSPNHDSYEQYFGPGTRLTVT.

This clone was detected once. V gene TRBV29-1 combines with J gene TRBJ2-7, with D perhaps assigned TRBD1 or TRBD2 (5 bases each). Trimming removed 0 bases at V and 0 bases at J, with 15 bases between. The germline CDR1 and CDR2 sequences are SQVTM and ANQGSEA. The CDR3 totals 16 residues. The CDR3 spells CSVEEGRRSSSYEQYF. The CDR3 DNA follows: TGCAGCGTTGAAGAGGGACGGCGATCAAGCTCCTACGAGCAGTACTTC.

This rearrangement joins TRBV7-3 to TRBJ1-2; D is possibly TRBD1 (5 bases). Germline CDR1 SGHTA, CDR2 FQGTGA. The CDR3 sequence is 14 residues long. The V end lost 1 base, the J end lost 7 bases, and 13 bases lay between the germline ends. The CDR3, as DNA: TGTGCCAGCAGCTTAAATGGCCAGGGTCGTGGCTACACCTTC. Protein: CASSLNGQGRGYTF. The full variable domain, rest sourced from reference TRBV7-3 and TRBJ1-2, is GAGVSQTPSNKVTEKGKYVELRCDPISGHTALYWYRQSLGQGPEFLIYFQGTGAADDSGLPNDRFFAVRPEGSVSTLKIQRTERGDSAVYLCASSLNGQGRGYTFGSGTRLTVV.

J is TRBJ2-2 and V is TRBV11-3; tentatively, D is TRBD1 or TRBD2 (5 bases each). V was cut by 3 bases and J by 6 bases, with 8 bases left in between. This CDR3 has 13 amino acids. CDR1 is SGHNT, CDR2 YENEEA, per germline. CDR3 coding DNA: TGTGCCAGCAGCTTTGGGGGTCCCGGGGAGCTGTTTTTT. Translation: CASSFGGPGELFF. Full variable domain (missing parts from reference TRBV11-3 and TRBJ2-2): EAGVVQSPRYKIIEKKQPVAFWCNPISGHNTLYWYLQNLGQGPELLIRYENEEAVDDSQLPKDRFSAERLKGVDSTLKIQPAELGDSAVYLCASSFGGPGELFFGEGSRLTVL.

This clone was detected only once. The J gene is TRBJ1-1, the V gene TRBV5-6, with D unclear. Germline CDR1 reads SGHDT; CDR2 reads YYEEEE. CDR3 size: 12 residues. The V gene lost 0 bases and the J gene lost 5 bases, with 5 bases spanning the gap. The CDR3 nucleotides are TGTGCCAGCAGCTTGGGCAGTACTGAAGCTTTCTTT. Translating gives CASSLGSTEAFF.

This clone has a handful of counts. V is TRBV6-5 and J is TRBJ2-1; D possibly matches TRBD1 or TRBD2 (5 bases each). The germline V gene has CDR1 MNHEY and CDR2 SVGAGI. Trimming took off 10 bases at V and 5 bases at J, with 12 bases between the two ends. This CDR3 spans 12 amino acids. The DNA of the CDR3 is TGTGCCACTCTGAGAGGGGACAATGAGCAGTTCTTC. Translation gives CATLRGDNEQFF.

The J gene is TRBJ2-7, the V gene TRBV2; no reliable D call. The CDR3 has 15 residues. Looked up from germline, CDR1 is SNHLY and CDR2 is FYNNEI. Trimming left V 8 bases short and J 4 bases short, with 21 bases between. The CDR3 spells CASAEGRPRQYEQYF. For the CDR3, the DNA is TGTGCCAGCGCGGAAGGGCGGCCCCGTCAGTACGAGCAGTACTTC.

This rearrangement joins TRBV13 to TRBJ2-7; D call uncertain. Per the germline V gene, CDR1 is PRHDT and CDR2 is FYEKMQ (reference sequence). The CDR3 runs to 13 residues. Trimming pared 2 bases from V and 4 bases from J, leaving 9 bases between. For the CDR3, the DNA is TGTGCCAGCAGCTTATCATACCTTTACGAGCAGTACTTC. It translates to CASSLSYLYEQYF. The full variable domain, in which reference TRBV13 and TRBJ2-7 provide the parts outside the CDR3, is AAGVIQSPRHLIKEKRETATLKCYPIPRHDTVYWYQQGPGQDPQFLISFYEKMQSDKGSIPDRFSAQQFSDYHSELNMSSLELGDSALYFCASSLSYLYEQYFGPGTRLTVT.

The CDR3 bases are TGCAGCGTTGAAGGGGGGACGAGTGGCTACACCTTC. Translating it yields CSVEGGTSGYTF. This sequence joins TRBV29-1 and TRBJ1-2, with a tentative D call TRBD1 (5 bases). The V gene lost 1 base and the J gene lost 7 bases, with 10 bases spanning the gap. This CDR3 is built from 12 residues. Germline V gene lookup returns CDR1 SQVTM and CDR2 ANQGSEA.

This clone was seen only once. The chain carries TRBV19 and TRBJ2-6, with D tentatively TRBD1 or TRBD2 (5 bases each). Germline V gene data show CDR1 as LNHDA and CDR2 as SQIVND (reference sequence). The CDR3 covers 16 residues. Between the trimmed V and J ends, which lost 6 bases and 2 bases, there was a span of 14 bases. The CDR3 region has the DNA TGTGCCAGTAGCCGGGGCCTGGCGCCTGGGGCCAACGTCCTGACTTTC. This gives the protein CASSRGLAPGANVLTF. The variable domain in full, with the rest retrieved from reference TRBV19 and TRBJ2-6, is DGGITQSPKYLFRKEGQNVTLSCEQNLNHDAMYWYRQDPGQGLRLIYYSQIVNDFQKGDIAEGYSVSREKKESFPLTVTSAQKNPTAFYLCASSRGLAPGANVLTFGAGSRLTVL.

This chain uses TRBV6-1 with TRBJ2-7; D uncertain. Germline-derived CDR1 and CDR2 are MNHNS and SASEGT. Trimming shortened V by 10 bases and J by 1 base, and 17 bases separated the two germline ends. This CDR3 spans 14 amino acids. The DNA for the CDR3 is TGTGCCACCGGACGGCGGATAATTTCCTACGAGCAGTACTTC. Translating gives CATGRRIISYEQYF.

The chain couples TRBV6-1 to TRBJ1-2; a possible D gene is TRBD1 (6 bases). Between the trimmed V and J ends, which lost 3 bases and 6 bases, there was a span of 11 bases. This CDR3 is built from 13 residues. Germline V lookup: CDR1 MNHNS, CDR2 SASEGT. The CDR3 DNA reads as TGTGCCAGCAGTGATTGGGGACAAGATGGCTACACCTTC. This codes for CASSDWGQDGYTF.

This chain connects TRBV7-9 to TRBJ1-4; the D is unclear. The ends were cut back, 5 bases at V and 5 bases at J, with 9 bases in the middle. The germline V gene has CDR1 SEHNR and CDR2 FQNEAQ (reference sequence). The CDR3 spans 13 residues. CDR3 residues: CASSPPGNEKLFF. CDR3 nucleotides: TGTGCCAGCAGCCCGCCGGGAAATGAAAAACTGTTTTTT.

The chain employs TRBV6-1 and TRBJ1-6; unclear D gene. Germline V gives CDR1 MNHNS, CDR2 SASEGT. V was clipped by 3 bases and J by 9 bases, with 9 bases between them. CDR3 length: 13 amino acids. CDR3: CASSDRDVSPLHF. In DNA, the CDR3 is TGTGCCAGCAGTGACCGGGATGTTTCACCCCTCCACTTT.

This chain connects TRBV7-8 to TRBJ1-2; D gene uncertain. CDR3 length: 16 residues. CDR1 is SGHVS and CDR2 is FQNEAQ in the germline V gene. V lost 5 bases to trimming and J lost 0 bases, with 16 bases between them. The CDR3 DNA reads TGTGCCAGCAGCCCCCGTCGAGGTCAATCTAACTATGGCTACACCTTC. It is translated as CASSPRRGQSNYGYTF. The full variable domain, its missing parts supplied by reference TRBV7-8 and TRBJ1-2, is GAGVSQSPRYKVAKRGQDVALRCDPISGHVSLFWYQQALGQGPEFLTYFQNEAQLDKSGLPSDRFFAERPEGSVSTLKIQRTQQEDSAVYLCASSPRRGQSNYGYTFGSGTRLTVV.

V gene TRBV4-3 combines with J gene TRBJ1-5; 8 bases map to TRBD1. Germline V gene lookup returns CDR1 LGHNA and CDR2 YSLEER. The CDR3 is 14 residues long. V lost 4 bases, J lost 6 bases, and 5 bases stayed unmatched. The CDR3 DNA follows: TGCGCCAGCAGCCCCAAACAGGGGGGTCAGCCCCAGCATTTT. Translation gives CASSPKQGGQPQHF.

This chain joins TRBV7-9 and TRBJ1-4; TRBD1 agrees at 9 bases. CDR1 and CDR2 (germline): SEHNR, FQNEAQ (reference sequence). V lost 3 bases, J lost 8 bases, and 4 bases stayed unmatched. There are 14 residues in the CDR3. The CDR3: CASSLDRGGEKLFF. In DNA form, the CDR3 reads TGTGCCAGCAGCTTGGACAGGGGTGGGGAAAAACTGTTTTTT.

This clone was detected once. This chain links TRBV27 with TRBJ2-3; tentative D call: TRBD2 (6 bases). The CDR3 has 14 amino acids. CDR1 MNHEY and CDR2 SMNVEV come from the germline V gene (reference sequence). Trimming took off 3 bases at V and 6 bases at J, with 13 bases between the two ends. The CDR3 DNA reads as TGTGCCAGCAGTTTTTCCTCGGCGGGGGATACGCAGTATTTT. Translating gives CASSFSSAGDTQYF.

The CDR3 sequence: CASSIEQYEAFF. The DNA for the CDR3 is TGTGCCAGTAGTATCGAACAATATGAAGCTTTCTTT. The chain has TRBV19 and TRBJ1-1, with D unresolved. There are 12 residues in the CDR3. The V end lost 3 bases, the J end lost 7 bases, and 9 bases lay between the germline ends. Germline CDR1 and CDR2: LNHDA and SQIVND (reference sequence).

V and J are TRBV4-2 and TRBJ1-5, with D possibly TRBD1 on 6 matching bases. CDR3 length: 19 residues. Trimming removed 1 base from V and 0 bases from J, with 19 bases in between. CDR1 LGHNA and CDR2 YNFKEQ come from the germline V gene. The CDR3 sequence: CASSQAPADRSYSNQPQHF. The CDR3 bases are TGTGCCAGCAGCCAAGCCCCGGCCGACAGGTCTTATAGCAATCAGCCCCAGCATTTT.

The rearrangement links TRBV30 to TRBJ1-1; perhaps TRBD1 as D (6 bases). This CDR3 comprises 18 residues. The ends were cut back, 2 bases at V and 2 bases at J, with 24 bases in the middle. Germline CDR1 is GTSNPN and CDR2 is SVGIG (reference sequence). CDR3 amino acids: CAWSLARVRGGLNTEAFF. Here the CDR3 DNA reads TGTGCCTGGAGTCTAGCGAGGGTAAGGGGGGGATTAAACACTGAAGCTTTCTTT.

The chain couples TRBV7-8 to TRBJ2-7; 12 bases align to TRBD1. The CDR3 runs to 15 residues. Per the germline V gene, CDR1 is SGHVS and CDR2 is FQNEAQ. Trimming cost V 5 bases and J 5 bases; bases outside gene matches: 7. The CDR3 nucleotides are TGTGCCAGCAGCAACCCGGGACAGGGGGCCAACGAGCAGTACTTC. Its protein is CASSNPGQGANEQYF.

The rearrangement joins TRBV2 to TRBJ1-2; D might be TRBD1 (5 bases). Per germline, CDR1 SNHLY and CDR2 FYNNEI. V was shortened by 0 bases and J by 4 bases, with 12 bases between the two germline ends. The CDR3 extends over 15 amino acids. CDR3 sequence reads: CASSEARDGVYGYTF. CDR3 in DNA: TGTGCCAGCAGTGAAGCGCGGGACGGGGTCTATGGCTACACCTTC.

V and J are TRBV27 and TRBJ2-1; TRBD1 matches 9 bases. CDR1 is MNHEY, CDR2 SMNVEV, per germline (reference sequence). V was clipped by 5 bases and J by 2 bases; unmatched bases: 4. The CDR3 covers 15 residues. The CDR3 DNA reads as TGTGCCAGCAGTCCAACAGGGGGCCCCTACAATGAGCAGTTCTTC. Protein sequence: CASSPTGGPYNEQFF.